This TCR beta chain was sequenced for a study of regulatory T cells in long-lasting Graves disease. At the level of the study: Graves' disease counted as persistent after over 5 years of antithyroid drugs with positive TSH receptor antibodies. Study observations and caveats: Relative to newly diagnosed Graves' patients, persistent ones had lower TCR diversity.

Sample time point: persistent/refractory GD, antithyroid drugs over 5 years with positive TRAb. PBMCs provided the RNA from which the TCR library was made. Concerning this clonotype: Its antigen is currently unknown.

Relying on iRepertoire HTBI primers and Arm-PCR of CDR3 regions, the team built TCR beta libraries. MiXCR was run by TCRdb on the multiplex PCR reads, yielding one entry per CDR3 protein. Counted here are some 450,000 distinct CDR3 sequences, roughly a quarter occurring once; the ten biggest clones make up roughly 30%. The germline V gene encodes CDR1 DFQATT and CDR2 SNEGSKA (reference sequence). V lost 7 bases and J lost 6, with 13 bases in between. The CDR3 spans 11 residues. The TCR originated in a female donor with Graves disease. The genes are TRBV20-1 and TRBJ2-7; possible D gene TRBD2, 6 bases. The sequencing here drew on peripheral blood mononuclear cells (PBMCs), taken when the disease was refractory, from a patient treated with antithyroid drugs. The CDR3: CSVGGSGEQYF. CDR3 DNA: TGCAGTGTAGGAGGGTCCGGCGAGCAGTACTTC.